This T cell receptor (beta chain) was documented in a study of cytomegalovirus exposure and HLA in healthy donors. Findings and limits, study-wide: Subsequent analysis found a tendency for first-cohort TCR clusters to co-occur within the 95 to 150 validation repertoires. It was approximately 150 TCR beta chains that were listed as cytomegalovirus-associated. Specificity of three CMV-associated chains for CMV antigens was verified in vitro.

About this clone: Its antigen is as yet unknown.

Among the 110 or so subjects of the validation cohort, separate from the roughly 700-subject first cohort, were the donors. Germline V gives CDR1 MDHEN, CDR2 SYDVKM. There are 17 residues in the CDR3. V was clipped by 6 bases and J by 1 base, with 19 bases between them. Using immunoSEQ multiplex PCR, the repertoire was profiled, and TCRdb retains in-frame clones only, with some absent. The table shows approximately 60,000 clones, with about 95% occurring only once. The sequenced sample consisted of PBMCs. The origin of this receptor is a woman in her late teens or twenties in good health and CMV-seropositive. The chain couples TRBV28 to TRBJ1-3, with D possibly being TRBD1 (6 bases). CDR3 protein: CASSLMTGRGSGNTIYF. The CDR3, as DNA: TGTGCCAGCAGCTTGATGACAGGCCGAGGGTCTGGAAACACCATATATTTT.